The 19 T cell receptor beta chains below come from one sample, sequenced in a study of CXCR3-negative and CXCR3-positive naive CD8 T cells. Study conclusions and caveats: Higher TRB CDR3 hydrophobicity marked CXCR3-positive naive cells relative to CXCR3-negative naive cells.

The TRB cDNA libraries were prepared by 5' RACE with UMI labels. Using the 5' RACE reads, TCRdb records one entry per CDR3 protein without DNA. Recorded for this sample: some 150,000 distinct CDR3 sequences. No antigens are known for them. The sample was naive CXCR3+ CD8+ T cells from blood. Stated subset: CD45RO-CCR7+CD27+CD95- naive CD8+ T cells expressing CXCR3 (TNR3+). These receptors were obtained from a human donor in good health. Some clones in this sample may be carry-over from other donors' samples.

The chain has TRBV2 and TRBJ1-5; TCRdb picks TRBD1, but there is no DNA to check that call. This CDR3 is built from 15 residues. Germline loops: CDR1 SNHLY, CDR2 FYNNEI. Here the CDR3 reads CASRSGQGGVQPQHF.

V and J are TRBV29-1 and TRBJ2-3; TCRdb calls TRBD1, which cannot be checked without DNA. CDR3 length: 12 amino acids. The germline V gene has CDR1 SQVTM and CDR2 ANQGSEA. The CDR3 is CSGTGLSDTQYF.

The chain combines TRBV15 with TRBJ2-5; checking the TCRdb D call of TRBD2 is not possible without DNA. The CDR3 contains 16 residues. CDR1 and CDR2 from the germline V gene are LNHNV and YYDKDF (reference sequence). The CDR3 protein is CATSRERAGQTAAQYF.

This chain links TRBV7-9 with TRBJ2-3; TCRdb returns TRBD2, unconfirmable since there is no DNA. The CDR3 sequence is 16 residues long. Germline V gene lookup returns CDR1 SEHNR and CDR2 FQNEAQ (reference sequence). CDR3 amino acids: CASSSLAGSPTDTQYF.

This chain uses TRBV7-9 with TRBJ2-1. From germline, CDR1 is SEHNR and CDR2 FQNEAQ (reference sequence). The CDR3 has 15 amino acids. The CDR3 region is CASSLGRHSYNEQFF. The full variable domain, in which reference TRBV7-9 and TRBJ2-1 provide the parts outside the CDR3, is DTGVSQNPRHKITKRGQNVTFRCDPISEHNRLYWYRQTLGQGPEFLTYFQNEAQLEKSRLLSDRFSAERPKGSFSTLEIQRTEQGDSAMYLCASSLGRHSYNEQFFGPGTRLTVL.

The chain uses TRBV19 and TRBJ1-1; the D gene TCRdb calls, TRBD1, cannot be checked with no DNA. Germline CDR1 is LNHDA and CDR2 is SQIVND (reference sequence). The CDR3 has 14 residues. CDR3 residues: CASSPPGIRTEAFF.

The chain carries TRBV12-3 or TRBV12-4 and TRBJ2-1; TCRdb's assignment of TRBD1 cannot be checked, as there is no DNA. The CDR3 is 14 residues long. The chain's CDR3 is CASSFGAVYNEQFF.

The CDR3 is CASSLVGPGDYGYTF. This chain uses TRBV7-2 with TRBJ1-2. This CDR3 spans 15 amino acids. CDR1 is SGHTA, CDR2 FQGNSA, per germline.

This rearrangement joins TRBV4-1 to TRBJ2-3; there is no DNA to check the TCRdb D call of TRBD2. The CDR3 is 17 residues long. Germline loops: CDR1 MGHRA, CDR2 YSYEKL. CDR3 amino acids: CASSQDPSGGATDTQYF.

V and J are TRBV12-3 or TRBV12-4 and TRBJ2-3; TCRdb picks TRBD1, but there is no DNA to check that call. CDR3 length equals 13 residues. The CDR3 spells CASSLAPGDTQYF.

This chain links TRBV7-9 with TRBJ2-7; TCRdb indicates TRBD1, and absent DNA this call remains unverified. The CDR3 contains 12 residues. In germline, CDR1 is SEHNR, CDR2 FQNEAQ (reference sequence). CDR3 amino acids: CASSLGTGEQYF.

The CDR3 region is CASSQYVDSTDTQYF. This chain links TRBV7-9 with TRBJ2-3. This CDR3 spans 15 amino acids. Germline values: CDR1 SEHNR, CDR2 FQNEAQ (reference sequence). Full variable domain (rest looked up from reference TRBV7-9 and TRBJ2-3): DTGVSQNPRHKITKRGQNVTFRCDPISEHNRLYWYRQTLGQGPEFLTYFQNEAQLEKSRLLSDRFSAERPKGSFSTLEIQRTEQGDSAMYLCASSQYVDSTDTQYFGPGTRLTVL.

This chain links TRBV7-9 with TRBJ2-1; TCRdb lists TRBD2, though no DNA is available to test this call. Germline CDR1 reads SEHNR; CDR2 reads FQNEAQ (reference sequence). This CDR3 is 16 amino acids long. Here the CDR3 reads CASSLVPGTNYNEQFF.

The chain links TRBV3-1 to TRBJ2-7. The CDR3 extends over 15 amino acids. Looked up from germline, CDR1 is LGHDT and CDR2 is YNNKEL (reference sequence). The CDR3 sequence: CASSPARMSSYEQYF.

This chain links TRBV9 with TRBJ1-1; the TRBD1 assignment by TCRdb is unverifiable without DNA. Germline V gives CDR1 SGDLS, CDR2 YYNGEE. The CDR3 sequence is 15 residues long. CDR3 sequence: CASSVLRGPSTEAFF.

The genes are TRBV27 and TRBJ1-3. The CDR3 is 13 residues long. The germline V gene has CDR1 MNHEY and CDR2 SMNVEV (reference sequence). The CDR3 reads CASSFAGGNTIYF.

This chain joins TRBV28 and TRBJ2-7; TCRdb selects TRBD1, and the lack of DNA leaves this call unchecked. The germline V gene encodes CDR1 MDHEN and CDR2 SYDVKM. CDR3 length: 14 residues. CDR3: CASSYNRNHYEQYF.

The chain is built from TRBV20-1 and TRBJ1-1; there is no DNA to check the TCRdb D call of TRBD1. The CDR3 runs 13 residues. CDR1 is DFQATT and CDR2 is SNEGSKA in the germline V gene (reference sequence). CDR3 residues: CSARHDPGPEAFF.

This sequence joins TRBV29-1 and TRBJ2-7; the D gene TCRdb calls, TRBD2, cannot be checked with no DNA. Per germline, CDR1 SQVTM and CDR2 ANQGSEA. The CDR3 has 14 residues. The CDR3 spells CSVPSSTTGDEQYF.